Listed below are T cell receptor beta chains from one sample, sequenced in a study of technical replicates of blood from a few donors. This table comes from immunoSEQ multiplex PCR, and its TCRdb copy is limited to in-frame clones, with some not included. The table records tens of thousands of clones, over 90% of them present only once. Sequenced material: T cells isolated from PBMCs. All receptors derive from a human donor in good health. Each CDR3 is given with its conserved first and last residue. The order of the fields is J gene, V gene, CDR3 protein.

J: TRBJ1-1; V: TRBV29-1; CDR3: CSTTGTGNTEAFF
J: TRBJ2-7; V: TRBV11-3; CDR3: CASSLPLGGRYEQYF
J: TRBJ1-3; V: TRBV9; CDR3: CASSDNRGPSGNTIYF
J: TRBJ2-5; V: TRBV14; CDR3: CASSQEGQEETQYF
J: TRBJ2-1; V: TRBV9; CDR3: CASSVGQADEQFF
J: TRBJ1-1; V: TRBV27; CDR3: CASRGGSGLEAFF
J: TRBJ2-7; V: TRBV18; CDR3: CASSPTLDSEQYF
J: TRBJ2-7; V: TRBV4-1; CDR3: CASSQEEGSLLYSYELGEQYF
J: TRBJ1-5; V: TRBV2; CDR3: CASSGTGHQPQHF
J: TRBJ2-2; V: TRBV7-3; CDR3: CASSQKFGLDTGELFF
J: TRBJ1-4; V: TRBV5-1; CDR3: CASREDSLNEKLFF
J: TRBJ2-1; V: TRBV5-8; CDR3: CASSTGTGKYNEQFF
J: TRBJ1-4; V: TRBV18; CDR3: CASSPDGSQLREKLFF
J: TRBJ1-2; V: TRBV7-9; CDR3: CASSQTSGYTF
J: TRBJ1-2; V: TRBV19; CDR3: CASSIDRQPLYGYTF
J: TRBJ2-7; V: TRBV5-1; CDR3: CASSLAQLNTGTGDEQYF
J: TRBJ2-7; V: TRBV4-1; CDR3: CASSQEAYSYEQYF
J: TRBJ1-3; V: TRBV18; CDR3: CASSPKGAGNTIYF
J: TRBJ2-1; V: TRBV30; CDR3: CAWSVSRQGVNEQFF
J: TRBJ2-7; V: TRBV5-6; CDR3: CASSISGREYEQYF
J: TRBJ2-7; V: TRBV21-1; CDR3: CARSENYEQYF
J: TRBJ1-2; V: TRBV5-6; CDR3: CASTRQIWDYGYTF
J: TRBJ2-7; V: TRBV6-1; CDR3: CASSVSSKVGYGIEQYF
J: TRBJ1-1; V: TRBV19; CDR3: CATDSGRAEAFF
J: TRBJ2-5; V: TRBV15; CDR3: CATSNQGYETQYF
J: TRBJ2-1; V: TRBV5-1; CDR3: CASSLVQAGVSYNEQFF
J: TRBJ1-2; V: TRBV21-1; CDR3: CASSTWLLGTGVAYGYTF
J: TRBJ1-1; V: TRBV5-1; CDR3: CASSLGQATEAFF
J: TRBJ2-2; V: TRBV18; CDR3: CASSPGGRFTGELFF
J: TRBJ2-2; V: TRBV6-5; CDR3: CASSILTGELFF
J: TRBJ2-3; V: TRBV4-2; CDR3: CASSLSSSLDTQYF
J: TRBJ2-7; V: TRBV15; CDR3: CATSSAGARGYEQYF
J: TRBJ1-4; V: TRBV5-1; CDR3: CASSLRGQDEKLFF
J: TRBJ2-1; V: TRBV29-1; CDR3: CSVDPTGGDRFF
J: TRBJ2-7; V: TRBV2; CDR3: CASEGVGEQYF
J: TRBJ2-7; V: TRBV7-2; CDR3: CASSLKSGYEQYF